This T cell receptor (beta chain) was sequenced in a study of lymphopenia after photon versus proton radiotherapy. The data were produced by immunoSEQ multiplex PCR, yet TCRdb's version contains in-frame clones alone and is incomplete. The top ten hold around 3.6% of the sample, which has 25,000 to 30,000 clones, roughly 87% seen once. After removal of 5 bases from V and 4 bases from J, the junction contained 5 bases not matched to a gene. Germline V gene data show CDR1 as SGHNT and CDR2 as YENEEA. The length of the CDR3 is 15 residues. The TCR sequence derives from a woman aged 45-60 years with pancreatic cancer. Sample: peripheral blood, taken from a patient treated with photon-based radiotherapy. V gene TRBV11-3 combines with J gene TRBJ2-3, with 11 bases identical to TRBD2. In DNA, the CDR3 is TGTGCCAGCAGCCCCCGGACTAGCGGGCCAGATACGCAGTATTTT. This translates into CASSPRTSGPDTQYF. Complete variable domain (other parts from reference TRBV11-3 and TRBJ2-3): EAGVVQSPRYKIIEKKQPVAFWCNPISGHNTLYWYLQNLGQGPELLIRYENEEAVDDSQLPKDRFSAERLKGVDSTLKIQPAELGDSAVYLCASSPRTSGPDTQYFGPGTRLTVL.